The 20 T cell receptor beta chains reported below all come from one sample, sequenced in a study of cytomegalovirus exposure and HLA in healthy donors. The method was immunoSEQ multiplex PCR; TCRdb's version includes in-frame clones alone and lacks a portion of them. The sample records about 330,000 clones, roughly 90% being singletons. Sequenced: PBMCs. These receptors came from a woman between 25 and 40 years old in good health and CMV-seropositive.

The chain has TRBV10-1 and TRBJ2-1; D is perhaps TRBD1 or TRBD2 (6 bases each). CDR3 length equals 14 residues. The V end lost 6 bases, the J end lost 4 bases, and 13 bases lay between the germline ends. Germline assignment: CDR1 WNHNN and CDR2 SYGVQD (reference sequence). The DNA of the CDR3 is TGCGCCAGCAGGAGGGGGGACGGATACAATGAGCAGTTCTTC. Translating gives CASRRGDGYNEQFF.

CDR3 region: CASISCTGTVSEQYF. In DNA, the CDR3 is TGTGCCAGTATTTCTTGCACCGGGACAGTTAGCGAGCAGTACTTC. The chain links TRBV19 to TRBJ2-7; the match to TRBD1 covers 7 bases. V shed 7 bases, J shed 6 bases, and the junction held 15 bases outside the gene matches. The CDR3 is 15 amino acids. Germline V lookup: CDR1 LNHDA, CDR2 SQIVND (reference sequence).

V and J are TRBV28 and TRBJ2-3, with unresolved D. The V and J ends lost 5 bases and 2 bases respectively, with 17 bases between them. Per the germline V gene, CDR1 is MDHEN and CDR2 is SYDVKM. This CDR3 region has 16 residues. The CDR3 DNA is TGTGCCAGCAGTCCGACTCTATCAACCCTCACAGATACGCAGTATTTT. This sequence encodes CASSPTLSTLTDTQYF. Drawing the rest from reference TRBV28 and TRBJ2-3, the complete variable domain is DVKVTQSSRYLVKRTGEKVFLECVQDMDHENMFWYRQDPGLGLRLIYFSYDVKMKEKGDIPEGYSVSREKKERFSLILESASTNQTSMYLCASSPTLSTLTDTQYFGPGTRLTVL.

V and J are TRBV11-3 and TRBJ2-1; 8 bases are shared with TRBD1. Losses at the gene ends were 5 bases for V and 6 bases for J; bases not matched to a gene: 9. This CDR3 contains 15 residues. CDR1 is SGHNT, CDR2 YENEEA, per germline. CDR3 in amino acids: CASSPRTGQGNEQFF. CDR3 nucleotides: TGTGCCAGCAGCCCAAGGACAGGGCAGGGCAATGAGCAGTTCTTC.

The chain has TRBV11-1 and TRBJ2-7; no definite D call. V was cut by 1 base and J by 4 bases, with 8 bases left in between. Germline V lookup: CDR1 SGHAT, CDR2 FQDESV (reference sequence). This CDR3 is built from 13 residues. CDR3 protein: CASSLVKGYEQYF. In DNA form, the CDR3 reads TGTGCCAGCAGCTTAGTGAAGGGTTACGAGCAGTACTTC.

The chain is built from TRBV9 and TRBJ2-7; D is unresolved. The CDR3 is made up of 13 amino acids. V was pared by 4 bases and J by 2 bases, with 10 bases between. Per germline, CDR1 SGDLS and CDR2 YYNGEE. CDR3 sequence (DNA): TGTGCCAGCAGCCCCTCAGAGGCCTACGAGCAGTACTTC. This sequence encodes CASSPSEAYEQYF.

Here the CDR3 reads CAWTPYSDNEKLFF. The CDR3 coding sequence is TGTGCCTGGACCCCGTACAGCGATAATGAAAAACTGTTTTTT. The chain recombines TRBV30 with TRBJ1-4; D unclear. The CDR3 has 14 amino acids. V was clipped by 4 bases and J by 4 bases, with 13 bases between them. CDR1 and CDR2 from the germline V gene are GTSNPN and SVGIG (reference sequence). Variable domain in full (rest from reference TRBV30 and TRBJ1-4): SQTIHQWPATLVQPVGSPLSLECTVEGTSNPNLYWYRQAAGRGLQLLFYSVGIGQISSEVPQNLSASRPQDRQFILSSKKLLLSDSGFYLCAWTPYSDNEKLFFGSGTQLSVL.

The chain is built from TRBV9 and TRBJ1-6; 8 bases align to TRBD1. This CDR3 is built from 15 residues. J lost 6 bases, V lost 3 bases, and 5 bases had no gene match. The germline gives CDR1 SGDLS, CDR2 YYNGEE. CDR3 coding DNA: TGTGCCAGCAGCGGAGGACAGGGCACTAATTCACCCCTCCACTTT. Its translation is CASSGGQGTNSPLHF. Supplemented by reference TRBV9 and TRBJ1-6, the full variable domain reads DSGVTQTPKHLITATGQRVTLRCSPRSGDLSVYWYQQSLDQGLQFLIQYYNGEERAKGNILERFSAQQFPDLHSELNLSSLELGDSALYFCASSGGQGTNSPLHFGNGTRLTVT.

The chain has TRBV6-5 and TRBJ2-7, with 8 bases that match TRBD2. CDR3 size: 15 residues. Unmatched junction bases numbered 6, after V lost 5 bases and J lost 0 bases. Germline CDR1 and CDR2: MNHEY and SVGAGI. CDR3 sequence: CASSVSGMASYEQYF. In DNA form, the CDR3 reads TGTGCCAGCAGTGTTAGCGGGATGGCCTCCTACGAGCAGTACTTC.

CDR3 protein: CASSLSENYGYTF. The CDR3, as DNA: TGTGCCAGCAGTTTATCCGAGAACTATGGCTACACCTTC. The chain has TRBV28 and TRBJ1-2; no clear D gene. This CDR3 is built from 13 residues. Trimming took off 1 base at V and 2 bases at J, with 5 bases between the two ends. Germline CDR1 and CDR2: MDHEN and SYDVKM.

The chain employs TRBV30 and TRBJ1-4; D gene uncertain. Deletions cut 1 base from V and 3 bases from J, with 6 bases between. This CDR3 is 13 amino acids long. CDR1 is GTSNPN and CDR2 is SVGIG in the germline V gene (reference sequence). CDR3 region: CAWSDGANEKLFF. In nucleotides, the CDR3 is TGTGCCTGGAGTGACGGCGCTAATGAAAAACTGTTTTTT.

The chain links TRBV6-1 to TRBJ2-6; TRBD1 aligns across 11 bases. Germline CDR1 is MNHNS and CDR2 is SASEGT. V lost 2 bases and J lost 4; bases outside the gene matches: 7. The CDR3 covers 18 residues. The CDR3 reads CASSELGQGALGANVLTF. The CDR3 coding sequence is TGTGCCAGCAGTGAACTAGGACAGGGGGCGTTGGGGGCCAACGTCCTGACTTTC.

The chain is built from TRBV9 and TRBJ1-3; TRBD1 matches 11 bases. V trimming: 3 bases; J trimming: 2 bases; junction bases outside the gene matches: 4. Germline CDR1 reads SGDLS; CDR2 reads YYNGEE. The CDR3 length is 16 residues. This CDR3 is CASSGGQGAPGNTIYF. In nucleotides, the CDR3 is TGTGCCAGCAGCGGAGGACAGGGGGCGCCTGGAAACACCATATATTTT.

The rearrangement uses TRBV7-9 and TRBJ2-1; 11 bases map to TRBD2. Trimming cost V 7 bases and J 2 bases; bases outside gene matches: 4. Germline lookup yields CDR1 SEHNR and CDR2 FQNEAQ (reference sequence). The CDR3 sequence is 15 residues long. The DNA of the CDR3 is TGTGCCAGCATACTAGCGGGAGAAACCTACAATGAGCAGTTCTTC. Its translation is CASILAGETYNEQFF.

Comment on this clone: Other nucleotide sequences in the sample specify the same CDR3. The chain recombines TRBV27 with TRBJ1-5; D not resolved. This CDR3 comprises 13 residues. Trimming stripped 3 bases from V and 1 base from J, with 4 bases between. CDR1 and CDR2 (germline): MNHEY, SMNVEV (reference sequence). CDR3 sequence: CASSLGSNQPQHF. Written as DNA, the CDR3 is TGTGCCAGCAGTTTGGGGAGCAATCAGCCCCAGCATTTT.

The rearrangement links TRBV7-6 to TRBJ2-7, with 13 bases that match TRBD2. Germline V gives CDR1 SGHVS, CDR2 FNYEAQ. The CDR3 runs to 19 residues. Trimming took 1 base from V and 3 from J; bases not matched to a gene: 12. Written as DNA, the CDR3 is TGTGCCAGCAGCTTAGGTGTTGAGACTAGCGGGAGGCGGGACTACGAGCAGTACTTC. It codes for CASSLGVETSGRRDYEQYF.

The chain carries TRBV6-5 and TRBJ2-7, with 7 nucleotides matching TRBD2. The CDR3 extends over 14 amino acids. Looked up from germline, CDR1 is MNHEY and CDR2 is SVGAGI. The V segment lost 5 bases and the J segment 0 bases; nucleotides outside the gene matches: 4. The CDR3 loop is CASSPGLDSYEQYF. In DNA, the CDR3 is TGTGCCAGCAGTCCCGGACTAGACTCCTACGAGCAGTACTTC.

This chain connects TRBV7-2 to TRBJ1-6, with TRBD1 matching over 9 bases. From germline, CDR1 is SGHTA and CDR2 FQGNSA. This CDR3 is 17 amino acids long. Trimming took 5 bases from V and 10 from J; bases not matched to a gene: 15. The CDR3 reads CASSTTGLTGGKSPLHF. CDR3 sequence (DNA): TGTGCCAGCAGCACTACGGGGTTAACAGGGGGCAAATCACCCCTCCACTTT. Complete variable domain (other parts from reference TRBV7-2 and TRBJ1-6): GAGVSQSPSNKVTEKGKDVELRCDPISGHTALYWYRQSLGQGLEFLIYFQGNSAPDKSGLPSDRFSAERTGGSVSTLTIQRTQQEDSAVYLCASSTTGLTGGKSPLHFGNGTRLTVT.

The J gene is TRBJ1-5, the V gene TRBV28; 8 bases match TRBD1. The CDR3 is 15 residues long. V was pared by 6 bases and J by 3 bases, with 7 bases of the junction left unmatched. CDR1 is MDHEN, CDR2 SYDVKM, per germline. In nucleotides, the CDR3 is TGTGCCAGCAGCGGACAGGGCGGGAACAATCAGCCCCAGCATTTT. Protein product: CASSGQGGNNQPQHF.

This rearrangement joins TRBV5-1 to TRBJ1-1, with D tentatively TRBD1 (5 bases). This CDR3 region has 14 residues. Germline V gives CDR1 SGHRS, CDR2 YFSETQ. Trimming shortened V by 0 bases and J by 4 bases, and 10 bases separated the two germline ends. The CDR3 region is CASSLAGRATEAFF. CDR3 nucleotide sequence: TGCGCCAGCAGCTTGGCTGGCAGGGCCACTGAAGCTTTCTTT.